This TCR beta chain was observed in a study of blood T cell repertoires in COVID-19. Study as a whole: Samples came from the United States, Italy and Spain, spanning acute and convalescent COVID-19. Sources were T cells, B-cell-depleted T cells, or PBMCs; the material itself was cDNA or gDNA.

The authors' processing: Researchers report that nucleated cell counts were estimated from reference gene primer amplification. TCRdb keeps only in-frame clones here, not all; method: immunoSEQ multiplex PCR. The V and J calls and clone size come from that table; D and trimming were worked out from the DNA. The table lists 44,000 or so clones, 70% to 85% of them singletons. The CDR3 is made up of 15 amino acids. CDR1 is LGHDT and CDR2 is YNNKEL in the germline V gene (reference sequence). V was trimmed by 4 bases and J by 5 bases, leaving 17 bases between them. The sequence came from a man between 45 and 60 years old with active COVID-19. The sequencing sample was made of peripheral blood. This chain links TRBV3-1 (or the pseudogene TRBV3-2) with TRBJ1-1; D remains ambiguous. The chain's CDR3 is CASSPRDGLWTEAFF. The DNA of the CDR3 is TGTGCCAGCAGCCCCCGGGATGGACTGTGGACTGAAGCTTTCTTT.